One and the same sample provided the 18 T cell receptor beta chains below, sequenced in a study of persistence of HIV-infected CD4 T cells. This nonspecific control used anti-CD3/anti-CD28 bead stimulation of CD4+ T cells. CD4+ T cells upregulating both CD40 ligand and CD69 were sorted as responding cells. Antigen specificity for these receptors is unknown. The libraries were made with immunoSEQ version 4 in survey mode. Sequenced by immunoSEQ multiplex PCR; TCRdb stores in-frame clones only, minus some. The sample has roughly 41,000 clones, approximately 88% seen once. The sample in question was CD4+ T cells sorted from PBMCs after roughly 18-hour stimulation, obtained from a patient who received antiretroviral therapy. The receptors here all came from an adult man with HIV who was CMV-seropositive.

The chain carries TRBV6-2 or TRBV6-3 and TRBJ2-7; TRBD2 might be the D (6 bases). Germline V CDR1 and CDR2: MNHEY, SVGEGT. This CDR3 region has 14 residues. V was pared by 5 bases and J by 5 bases, with 16 bases between. This CDR3 reads CASSERVGGDEQYF. CDR3 sequence (DNA): TGTGCCAGCAGTGAGCGTGTGGGGGGTGACGAGCAGTACTTC.

V is TRBV9 and J is TRBJ2-1, with D tentatively TRBD2 (6 bases). The V gene lost 0 bases and the J gene lost 6 bases, with 16 bases spanning the gap. The CDR3 has 16 amino acids. Germline values: CDR1 SGDLS, CDR2 YYNGEE. The CDR3 loop reads CASSVEGGRGVNEQFF. CDR3 nucleotides: TGTGCCAGCAGCGTAGAGGGAGGTAGAGGTGTCAATGAGCAGTTCTTC.

This rearrangement joins TRBV30 to TRBJ2-5, with D possibly being TRBD1 or TRBD2 (7 bases each). V lost 0 bases and J 5 bases, leaving 13 bases between the germline ends. This CDR3 spans 14 amino acids. Germline CDR1 is GTSNPN and CDR2 is SVGIG (reference sequence). CDR3 DNA: TGTGCCTGGAGTGTATGGCAGGGGGGGGAGACCCAGTACTTC. It encodes CAWSVWQGGETQYF.

In its sample, this clone was seen once. The chain is built from TRBV5-6 and TRBJ2-1, with TRBD2 identical over 10 bases. Trimming at V came to 6 bases and at J to 9 bases, leaving 15 bases not matched to a gene. Germline V gene lookup returns CDR1 SGHDT and CDR2 YYEEEE. The length of the CDR3 is 16 residues. The CDR3 nucleotides read TGTGCCAGCACCTCCCCCGTAGCGGGGGGCAGGATTGAGCAGTTCTTC. It encodes CASTSPVAGGRIEQFF.

The genes are TRBV2 and TRBJ1-5; the D is unclear. Trimming shortened V by 4 bases and J by 0 bases, and 13 bases separated the two germline ends. CDR3 length: 16 residues. Germline V gene data show CDR1 as SNHLY and CDR2 as FYNNEI. CDR3 amino acids: CASSVRPVYSNQPQHF. The CDR3, as DNA: TGTGCCAGCAGTGTTCGTCCAGTTTATAGCAATCAGCCCCAGCATTTT.

The V gene is TRBV6-5, the J gene TRBJ1-1; D is uncertain. Germline V CDR1 and CDR2: MNHEY, SVGAGI. Trimming pared 7 bases from V and 4 bases from J, leaving 13 bases between. This CDR3 has 13 residues. CDR3 in amino acids: CASTALSGTEAFF. DNA of the CDR3: TGTGCCAGCACCGCCCTCTCTGGCACTGAAGCTTTCTTT.

This clone is a singleton in its sample. J is TRBJ2-5 and V is TRBV19; D is uncertain. V was pared by 0 bases and J by 4 bases, with 9 bases between. Germline V gene data show CDR1 as LNHDA and CDR2 as SQIVND (reference sequence). The CDR3 spans 14 residues. CDR3 bases: TGTGCCAGTAGTATAGAAGGGTGGGGAGAGACCCAGTACTTC. This translates into CASSIEGWGETQYF.

The V call is TRBV5-1, the J call TRBJ2-2, with TRBD1 identical over 7 bases. This CDR3 contains 15 residues. Trimming at V came to 0 bases and at J to 6 bases, leaving 5 bases not matched to a gene. Germline CDR1 SGHRS, CDR2 YFSETQ. The CDR3 DNA sequence: TGCGCCAGCAGCTTGGATGCCAGGGGGTCCGGGGAGCTGTTTTTT. Its translation: CASSLDARGSGELFF. Looking up the rest from reference TRBV5-1 and TRBJ2-2 gives the full variable domain: KAGVTQTPRYLIKTRGQQVTLSCSPISGHRSVSWYQQTPGQGLQFLFEYFSETQRNKGNFPGRFSGRQFSNSRSEMNVSTLELGDSALYLCASSLDARGSGELFFGEGSRLTVL.

The chain recombines TRBV7-2 with TRBJ1-2; a possible D gene is TRBD1 (6 bases). Germline lookup yields CDR1 SGHTA and CDR2 FQGNSA. With 2 bases removed from V and 7 bases from J, the gap between germline ends came to 11 bases. CDR3 size: 13 residues. This CDR3 reads CASSLNREGGYTF. In DNA form, the CDR3 reads TGTGCCAGCAGCTTAAACAGGGAGGGTGGCTACACCTTC.

CDR3: CASSPDNTEAFF. DNA of the CDR3: TGTGCCAGCTCACCGGATAACACTGAAGCTTTCTTT. This chain uses TRBV18 with TRBJ1-1; D not certain. CDR1 is KGHSH, CDR2 LQKENI, per germline. Trimming shortened V by 3 bases and J by 2 bases, and 4 bases separated the two germline ends. The length of the CDR3 is 12 residues.

V and J are TRBV6-2 or TRBV6-3 and TRBJ1-2; TRBD1 might be the D (6 bases). This CDR3 comprises 17 residues. V lost 0 bases and J 1 base, leaving 15 bases between the germline ends. Germline assignment: CDR1 MNHEY and CDR2 SVGEGT. CDR3 amino acids: CASSYSGTSALNYGYTF. DNA for the CDR3: TGTGCCAGCAGTTACTCCGGGACATCCGCCCTTAACTATGGCTACACCTTC.

V and J are TRBV5-1 and TRBJ1-6; 7 positions match TRBD1. Germline-derived CDR1 and CDR2 are SGHRS and YFSETQ. The junction had 13 bases not matched to a gene; V was cut back by 4 bases and J by 9 bases. The CDR3 contains 16 residues. The DNA of the CDR3 is TGCGCCAGCAGCCCTGGAGGGGGCAATTTAGGTTCACCCCTCCACTTT. Residues: CASSPGGGNLGSPLHF.

The chain joins TRBV18 to TRBJ1-6, with D hard to call. The CDR3 extends over 16 amino acids. V lost 2 bases, J lost 3 bases, and 11 bases lay in between. Per germline, CDR1 KGHSH and CDR2 LQKENI. CDR3 bases: TGTGCCAGCTCACCAAATCCGGGAAGCTATAATTCACCCCTCCACTTT. It specifies CASSPNPGSYNSPLHF.

The chain has TRBV14 and TRBJ2-2; 9 nucleotides line up with TRBD1. Germline-derived CDR1 and CDR2 are SGHDN and FVKESK. J lost 4 bases, V lost 4 bases, and 4 bases had no gene match. This CDR3 spans 15 amino acids. This chain's CDR3 is CASSPGTGSTGELFF. CDR3 in DNA: TGTGCCAGCAGCCCCGGGACAGGGAGCACCGGGGAGCTGTTTTTT.

The V and J genes are TRBV10-3 and TRBJ1-1; TRBD1 matches 10 bases. Trimming removed 9 bases from V and 4 bases from J; junction bases left unmatched: 11. The CDR3 has 15 residues. Germline V gene data show CDR1 as ENHRY and CDR2 as SYGVKD. CDR3: CAIYAPGQGSTEAFF. Written as DNA, the CDR3 is TGTGCCATTTACGCCCCGGGACAGGGGAGCACTGAAGCTTTCTTT.

The V call is TRBV21-1, the J call TRBJ2-5; the table's D call of TRBD2 was not tested on the DNA. TRBV21-1 is designated a pseudogene. The CDR3 spans 17 residues. CDR3 protein: CASSKRPGEWGEETQYF. The DNA for the CDR3 is TGTGCCAGCAGCAAACGCCCTGGAGAGTGGGGGGAGGAGACCCAGTACTTC.

The chain couples TRBV18 to TRBJ2-2; D is perhaps TRBD1 (6 bases). Trimming pared 4 bases from V and 1 base from J, leaving 10 bases between. This CDR3 is built from 15 residues. The germline CDR1 and CDR2 sequences are KGHSH and LQKENI. CDR3 sequence (DNA): TGTGCCAGCTCACGAGGACAGAAGAACACCGGGGAGCTGTTTTTT. It yields the protein CASSRGQKNTGELFF.

V usage is TRBV27 and J usage is TRBJ1-2, with D possibly matching TRBD1 (6 bases). The CDR3 contains 14 residues. Between the trimmed V and J ends, which lost 5 bases and 6 bases, there was a span of 16 bases. Germline-derived CDR1 and CDR2 are MNHEY and SMNVEV (reference sequence). CDR3 nucleotide sequence: TGTGCCAGCAGTCCTACAGGGTGGGGTAATGGCTACACCTTC. Its translation: CASSPTGWGNGYTF.